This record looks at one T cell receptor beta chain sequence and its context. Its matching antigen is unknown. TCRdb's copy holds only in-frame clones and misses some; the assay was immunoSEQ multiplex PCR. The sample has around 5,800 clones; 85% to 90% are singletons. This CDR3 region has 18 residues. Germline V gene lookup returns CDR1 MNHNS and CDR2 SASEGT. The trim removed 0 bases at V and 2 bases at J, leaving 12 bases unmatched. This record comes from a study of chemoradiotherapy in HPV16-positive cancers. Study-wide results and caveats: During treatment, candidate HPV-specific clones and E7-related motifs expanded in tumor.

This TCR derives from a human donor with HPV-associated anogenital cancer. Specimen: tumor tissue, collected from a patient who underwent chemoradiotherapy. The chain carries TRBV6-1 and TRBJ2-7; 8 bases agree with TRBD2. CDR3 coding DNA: TGTGCCAGCAGTGAAGCGTCGGGAGGGCTGGGTCGTACCTACGAGCAGTACTTC. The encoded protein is CASSEASGGLGRTYEQYF.